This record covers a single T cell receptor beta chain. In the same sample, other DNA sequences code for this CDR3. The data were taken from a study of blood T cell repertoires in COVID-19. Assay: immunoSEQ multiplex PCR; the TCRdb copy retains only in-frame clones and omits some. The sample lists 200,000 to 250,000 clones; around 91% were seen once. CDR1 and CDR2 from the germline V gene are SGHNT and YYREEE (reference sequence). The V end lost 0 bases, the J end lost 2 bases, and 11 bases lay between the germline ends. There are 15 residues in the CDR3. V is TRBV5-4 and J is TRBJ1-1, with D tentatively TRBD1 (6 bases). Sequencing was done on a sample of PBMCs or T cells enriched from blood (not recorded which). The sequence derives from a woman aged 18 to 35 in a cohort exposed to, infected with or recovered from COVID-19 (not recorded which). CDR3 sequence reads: CASSLADRGNTEAFF. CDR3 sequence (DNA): TGTGCCAGCAGCTTGGCGGACAGAGGAAACACTGAAGCTTTCTTT. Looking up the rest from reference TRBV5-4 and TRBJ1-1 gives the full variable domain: ETGVTQSPTHLIKTRGQQVTLRCSSQSGHNTVSWYQQALGQGPQFIFQYYREEENGRGNFPPRFSGLQFPNYSSELNVNALELDDSALYLCASSLADRGNTEAFFGQGTRLTVV.